Each of the 14 T cell receptor beta chains below was sequenced from the same sample in a study of Ad26.COV2.S vaccination and SARS-CoV-2 variants. Treatment indicated: some 20 received Ad26.COV2.S at low or high dose, single or two shots; roughly 5 received placebo; per-sample allocation not given. Collection of the samples took place on day 63 after the first injection of vaccine or placebo. The method was immunoSEQ multiplex PCR; TCRdb's version includes in-frame clones alone and lacks a portion of them. The sample comprises hundreds of thousands of clones, about 85% of which are singletons, and approximately 5.9% rests with the top ten. Sequencing was performed on peripheral blood, taken in a trial of Ad26.COV2.S vaccine versus placebo. These receptors were taken from a person aged 18-65 years who received the Ad26.COV2.S COVID-19 vaccine or a placebo.

The gene calls are TRBV2 and TRBJ2-7, with 7 bases fitting TRBD2. V lost 8 bases to trimming and J lost 6 bases; unmatched junction nucleotides: 13. The germline V gene has CDR1 SNHLY and CDR2 FYNNEI. This CDR3 is built from 14 residues. CDR3: CASVFGTTYPEQYF. CDR3 nucleotides: TGTGCCAGCGTTTTCGGGACTACCTATCCCGAGCAGTACTTC.

This chain uses TRBV19 with TRBJ1-1, with no clear D. Trimming pared 9 bases from V and 7 bases from J, leaving 9 bases between. Germline CDR1 is LNHDA and CDR2 is SQIVND (reference sequence). There are 10 residues in the CDR3. CDR3 DNA sequence: TGTGCCAGCGGCTACAGTGAAGCTTTCTTT. Translation: CASGYSEAFF.

The CDR3 nucleotides read TGCGCCAGCAGCCAAGAAAAGGGCAGCGGGGACCACGAGCAGTACTTC. Amino acid sequence: CASSQEKGSGDHEQYF. The rearrangement joins TRBV4-1 to TRBJ2-7, with TRBD2 matching 7 bases. Trimming removed 0 bases from V and 5 bases from J; junction bases left unmatched: 10. CDR1 and CDR2 (germline): MGHRA, YSYEKL. The CDR3 runs 16 residues.

The chain links TRBV2 to TRBJ2-1; 10 nucleotides match TRBD2. CDR1 is SNHLY, CDR2 FYNNEI, per germline. The CDR3 spans 15 residues. Trimming at V came to 6 bases and at J to 9 bases, leaving 11 bases not matched to a gene. Written as DNA, the CDR3 is TGTGCCAGCAGAGATAAGCGGGGGGGCCAGAGTGAGCAGTTCTTC. It translates to CASRDKRGGQSEQFF.

This chain links TRBV30 with TRBJ1-6; 9 bases are shared with TRBD1. Germline values: CDR1 GTSNPN, CDR2 SVGIG (reference sequence). Trimming took 2 bases from V and 9 from J; bases not matched to a gene: 5. This CDR3 has 14 residues. CDR3 in DNA: TGTGCCTGGAGTACGGGGGACAGGGCTTCACCCCTCCACTTT. Its protein is CAWSTGDRASPLHF.

The V gene is TRBV27, the J gene TRBJ1-4; D is unclear. There are 15 residues in the CDR3. V lost 4 bases, J lost 0 bases, and 9 bases lay in between. Germline values: CDR1 MNHEY, CDR2 SMNVEV (reference sequence). The CDR3 nucleotides are TGTGCCAGCAGTTCCGCCCGACCAACTAATGAAAAACTGTTTTTT. Its translation: CASSSARPTNEKLFF.

V usage is TRBV19 and J usage is TRBJ2-7; D may be TRBD2 (8 bases). CDR3 length: 12 amino acids. Trimming cost V 7 bases and J 5 bases, with 12 bases left between them. From germline, CDR1 is LNHDA and CDR2 SQIVND (reference sequence). As DNA, the CDR3 is TGTGCCAGTACGGGAGGGGGCCACGAGCAGTACTTC. Its translation: CASTGGGHEQYF.

V and J are TRBV7-3 and TRBJ2-7, with 7 bases fitting TRBD1. The CDR3 contains 13 residues. Germline values: CDR1 SGHTA, CDR2 FQGTGA. The trim removed 2 bases at V and 6 bases at J, leaving 4 bases unmatched. CDR3 amino acids: CASSLGQVGEQYF. The CDR3 nucleotides are TGTGCCAGCAGCTTAGGACAGGTGGGCGAGCAGTACTTC.

This chain connects TRBV28 to TRBJ2-5; TRBD1 agrees at 8 bases. The CDR3 runs to 15 residues. Looked up from germline, CDR1 is MDHEN and CDR2 is SYDVKM. V lost 6 bases, J lost 5 bases, and 11 bases stayed unmatched. The CDR3 DNA follows: TGTGCCAGCAGCAGAGCGACAGGGGCGAGGGAGACCCAGTACTTC. This gives the protein CASSRATGARETQYF.

The chain recombines TRBV15 with TRBJ1-5; no reliable D call. The germline V gene encodes CDR1 LNHNV and CDR2 YYDKDF (reference sequence). The CDR3 has 14 amino acids. V dropped 8 bases and J dropped 0 bases, with 11 bases sitting between them. DNA of the CDR3: TGTGCCACCTCAATTGGGGATAGCAATCAGCCCCAGCATTTT. Amino acid sequence: CATSIGDSNQPQHF.

On this clone: Since a much larger clone is just one base distant, this may be a read error. The V call is TRBV25-1, the J call TRBJ2-1, with 9 bases fitting TRBD1. Unmatched junction bases numbered 3, after V lost 5 bases and J lost 1 base. The CDR3 has 15 residues. Germline values: CDR1 MGHDK, CDR2 SYGVNS. CDR3 DNA: TGTGCCAGCAGTCCCGGGACAGGGTCCTACAATGAGCAGTTCTTC. This encodes CASSPGTGSYNEQFF.

The rearrangement joins TRBV5-5 to TRBJ1-2; 7 positions match TRBD1. The CDR3 runs to 15 residues. J was trimmed by 2 bases and V by 0 bases; bases with no gene match: 4. Germline CDR1 reads SGHKS; CDR2 reads YYEKEE (reference sequence). As DNA, the CDR3 is TGTGCCAGCAGCTTGGTAATGGGACAGAACTATGGCTACACCTTC. Protein: CASSLVMGQNYGYTF.

This chain uses TRBV10-3 with TRBJ2-7; D remains ambiguous. The length of the CDR3 is 13 residues. Germline CDR1 ENHRY, CDR2 SYGVKD. V lost 4 bases and J 3 bases, leaving 10 bases between the germline ends. The DNA of the CDR3 is TGTGCCATCAGTGGTAGGCTTTTCTACGAGCAGTACTTC. Translating it yields CAISGRLFYEQYF.

This clone was picked up one time. The V and J genes are TRBV30 and TRBJ1-1, with D hard to call. V was shortened by 0 bases and J by 4 bases, with 6 bases between the two germline ends. The CDR3 covers 12 residues. Per germline, CDR1 GTSNPN and CDR2 SVGIG (reference sequence). In DNA, the CDR3 is TGTGCCTGGAGTGTTATCGGCACTGAAGCTTTCTTT. Its translation: CAWSVIGTEAFF.